The 26 T cell receptor beta chains listed next were all sequenced from one sample in a study of T cells in women clearing cervical HPV infection. Method: immunoSEQ multiplex PCR; TCRdb's copy keeps in-frame clones and lacks some. The sample holds 40,000 to 45,000 clones. Input material: blood buffy coat. The receptors originated from a woman aged 18 to 75 with a cervical HPV16 infection that either progressed to CIN3+ or cleared (not recorded which).

As regards this clone: The read comes to an end 3 residues before the CDR3 does, leaving the germline J gene to fill in the end. The rearrangement uses TRBV19 and TRBJ1-2; the D is unclear. Germline V CDR1 and CDR2: LNHDA, SQIVND (reference sequence). This CDR3 contains 12 residues. This CDR3 is CASSRLKNDYTF. CDR3 DNA (partial): TGTGCCAGTAGTCGACTAAAAAATGAC.

As for this clone: The read halts 3 residues ahead of the CDR3 end, with the missing end drawn from the germline J gene. The rearrangement links TRBV19 to TRBJ2-2, with a possible D match to TRBD1 (5 bases). The CDR3 has 15 residues. Germline V lookup: CDR1 LNHDA, CDR2 SQIVND (reference sequence). CDR3: CASSSLLRQQVVLFF. The CDR3 DNA, read in part, is TGTGCCAGTAGTAGTTTATTGAGACAGCAAGTCGTG.

As concerns this clone: The CDR3 goes on 3 residues after the read ends, and that part is filled in from the germline J gene. V gene TRBV5-1 combines with J gene TRBJ2-5; D perhaps matches TRBD1 (5 bases). The germline V gene has CDR1 SGHRS and CDR2 YFSETQ. The CDR3 has 14 residues. Trimming left V 4 bases short and J 4 bases short, with 14 bases between. CDR3 in amino acids: CASSPQGMGETQYF. The part of the CDR3 DNA that was read is TGCGCCAGCAGCCCCCAGGGTATGGGAGAGACC.

For this clone: The read ends 3 residues before the CDR3 terminus; that terminus is restored from the germline J gene. The rearrangement joins TRBV20-1 to TRBJ2-3; TRBD2 matches at 10 bases. The CDR3 consists of 14 residues. Germline values: CDR1 DFQATT, CDR2 SNEGSKA (reference sequence). J was trimmed by 3 bases and V by 1 base; bases with no gene match: 1. Partial CDR3 DNA: TGCAGTGCTAGAGGGACTAGCGGAACAGATACG. This codes for CSARGTSGTDT. The whole CDR3 reads CSARGTSGTDTQYF.

Comment on this clone: The CDR3 is cut off 3 residues early in the read; its end comes from the germline J gene. The chain combines TRBV7-9 with TRBJ2-3; D gene unclear. The V gene's germline CDR1 is SEHNR and CDR2 FQNEAQ (reference sequence). CDR3 length equals 15 residues. CDR3 in amino acids: CASSLGMYSNQPQYF. The CDR3 bases that were read are TGTGCCAGCAGCTTAGGGATGTATAGCAATCAGCCG.

Note on this clone: The read halts 3 residues ahead of the CDR3 end, with the missing end drawn from the germline J gene. This chain uses TRBV10-3 with TRBJ2-1; 10 bases fit TRBD2. The germline CDR1 and CDR2 sequences are ENHRY and SYGVKD. CDR3 length: 16 amino acids. Losses at the gene ends were 6 bases for V and 7 bases for J; bases not matched to a gene: 12. CDR3 residues: CAIRDGGLAGANEQFF. CDR3 bases read: TGTGCCATCAGAGATGGGGGTCTAGCGGGAGCGAATGAG.

On this clone: The read comes to an end 3 residues before the CDR3 does, leaving the germline J gene to fill in the end. This sequence joins TRBV7-2 and TRBJ2-1; D not resolved. V lost 5 bases, J lost 4 bases, and 9 bases lay in between. CDR1 and CDR2 from the germline V gene are SGHTA and FQGNSA. CDR3 length: 13 amino acids. The CDR3 protein is CASSRAAYNEQFF. The DNA read from the CDR3 is TGTGCCAGCAGCCGAGCCGCGTACAATGAG. Combining the CDR3 with reference TRBV7-2 and TRBJ2-1 gives the whole variable domain GAGVSQSPSNKVTEKGKDVELRCDPISGHTALYWYRQSLGQGLEFLIYFQGNSAPDKSGLPSDRFSAERTGGSVSTLTIQRTQQEDSAVYLCASSRAAYNEQFFGPGTRLTVL.

About this clone: The read falls 3 residues short of the CDR3 end, and the missing part is taken from the germline J gene. V and J are TRBV29-1 and TRBJ2-5; 10 nucleotides agree with TRBD1. With 6 bases clipped from V and 4 bases from J, the junction kept 2 bases outside the gene matches. From germline, CDR1 is SQVTM and CDR2 ANQGSEA. This CDR3 contains 12 residues. The CDR3 DNA, read in part, is TGCAGCGTCCGGACAGGGGGAGAGACC. Encoded protein: CSVRTGGET. The entire CDR3 protein reads CSVRTGGETQYF.

As concerns this clone: Read sequence stops 3 residues before the CDR3 end, and the germline J gene provides the missing end. The rearrangement uses TRBV28 and TRBJ2-5; 7 nucleotides align to TRBD1. V dropped 6 bases and J dropped 5; count of bases not matched to a gene: 6. The CDR3 spans 13 residues. In germline, CDR1 is MDHEN, CDR2 SYDVKM. The covered CDR3 bases are TGTGCCAGCAGCCCTGGGACAGTGGAGACC. Translated: CASSPGTVET. The whole CDR3 sequence reads CASSPGTVETQYF. Variable domain in full (rest from reference TRBV28 and TRBJ2-5): DVKVTQSSRYLVKRTGEKVFLECVQDMDHENMFWYRQDPGLGLRLIYFSYDVKMKEKGDIPEGYSVSREKKERFSLILESASTNQTSMYLCASSPGTVETQYFGPGTRLLVL.

The CDR3 reads CASSFAGGNTEAFF. CDR3 DNA, as far as it was read: TGCGCCAGCAGCTTTGCAGGGGGGAACACTGAA. The chain carries TRBV5-1 and TRBJ1-1; the match to TRBD1 covers 7 bases. The CDR3 end is not reached by the read, which stops 3 residues before it; the germline J gene fills it in. The CDR3 is 14 residues long. V dropped 2 bases and J dropped 1; count of bases not matched to a gene: 2. The germline V gene has CDR1 SGHRS and CDR2 YFSETQ. Full variable domain (rest looked up from reference TRBV5-1 and TRBJ1-1): KAGVTQTPRYLIKTRGQQVTLSCSPISGHRSVSWYQQTPGQGLQFLFEYFSETQRNKGNFPGRFSGRQFSNSRSEMNVSTLELGDSALYLCASSFAGGNTEAFFGQGTRLTVV.

As concerns this clone: The CDR3 extends 3 residues past the end of the read, so its final part is completed from the germline J gene. The chain is built from TRBV20-1 and TRBJ1-2; tentatively, D is TRBD1 (5 bases). This CDR3 is 14 amino acids long. Germline V CDR1 and CDR2: DFQATT, SNEGSKA (reference sequence). The CDR3 bases that were read are TGCAGTGCTAGAGATGTGCAGGGAGTAGAGGGC. This codes for CSARDVQGVEG. The whole CDR3 protein reads CSARDVQGVEGYTF.

A note on this clone: From the germline J gene comes the end of the CDR3, since the read stops 3 residues before it. The rearrangement uses TRBV5-1 and TRBJ1-4, with D possibly being TRBD1 (6 bases). The CDR3 is made up of 14 amino acids. Germline CDR1 SGHRS, CDR2 YFSETQ. CDR3 DNA (partial): TGCGCCAGCAGCTTCGACCCAGGGACATTTTCA. The encoded protein is CASSFDPGTFS. The CDR3 in full is CASSFDPGTFSLFF.

With regard to this clone: Read data end 3 residues before the CDR3 end; the end is taken from the germline J gene. The genes are TRBV7-6 and TRBJ2-7, with 10 bases fitting TRBD1. The CDR3 length is 16 residues. V lost 4 bases and J lost 5; bases outside the gene matches: 11. The germline V gene encodes CDR1 SGHVS and CDR2 FNYEAQ. CDR3: CASSSVRDRGLHEQYF. CDR3 DNA, as far as it was read: TGTGCCAGCAGCTCTGTCCGGGACAGGGGATTACACGAG.

Worth noting for this clone: The read terminates 3 residues ahead of where the CDR3 ends, so the germline J gene completes it. The chain recombines TRBV4-1 with TRBJ2-4; D unclear. The CDR3 runs to 17 residues. V lost 2 bases and J 1 base, leaving 15 bases between the germline ends. Germline V gene data show CDR1 as MGHRA and CDR2 as YSYEKL. CDR3 residues: CASSQPTRIAAKNIQYF. The CDR3 DNA, read in part, is TGCGCCAGCAGCCAACCGACTCGTATCGCGGCCAAAAACATT.

About this clone itself: Read coverage stops 3 residues before the CDR3 terminus; the germline J gene supplies the remainder. This sequence joins TRBV6-2 or TRBV6-3 and TRBJ1-6; 7 bases fit TRBD1. Germline V gene data show CDR1 as MNHEY and CDR2 as SVGEGT. Trimming removed 7 bases from V and 5 bases from J; junction bases left unmatched: 11. This CDR3 region has 16 residues. The CDR3 sequence: CASINYSTGDNSPLHF. The sequenced CDR3 bases are TGTGCCAGCATCAACTACTCCACAGGGGATAATTCACCC.

A word on this clone: The read is 3 residues too short to cover the CDR3 end, so that end is filled in from the germline J gene. The rearrangement uses TRBV7-9 and TRBJ1-2, with TRBD1 matching 11 bases. In germline, CDR1 is SEHNR, CDR2 FQNEAQ (reference sequence). The CDR3 contains 15 residues. With 3 bases clipped from V and 3 bases from J, the junction kept 3 bases outside the gene matches. CDR3 bases read: TGTGCCAGCAGCTTTGGACAGGGGGCCCACTATGGC. Protein: CASSFGQGAHYG. The entire CDR3 protein reads CASSFGQGAHYGYTF.

For this clone: The CDR3 end falls 3 residues outside the read, so it is completed with the germline J gene. The V call is TRBV5-4, the J call TRBJ1-2; D is perhaps TRBD1 (6 bases). V shed 4 bases and J shed 3 bases, with 13 bases lying between them. CDR1 is SGHNT and CDR2 is YYREEE in the germline V gene (reference sequence). The length of the CDR3 is 14 residues. CDR3 bases read: TGTGCCAGCAGCCCAACAGGGATCGACTATGGC. It yields the protein CASSPTGIDYG. The complete CDR3 protein is CASSPTGIDYGYTF.

Turning to this clone: The read halts 3 residues ahead of the CDR3 end, with the missing end drawn from the germline J gene. The chain carries TRBV4-1 and TRBJ2-7; 9 bases agree with TRBD1. V lost 3 bases and J lost 5; bases outside the gene matches: 2. This CDR3 contains 13 residues. Per the germline V gene, CDR1 is MGHRA and CDR2 is YSYEKL. The chain's CDR3 is CASSQRTGDEQYF. CDR3 DNA (partial): TGCGCCAGCAGCCAGAGGACAGGGGACGAG.

Worth noting for this clone: The CDR3 extends 3 residues past the end of the read, so its final part is completed from the germline J gene. The chain recombines TRBV7-7 with TRBJ2-2; TRBD2 matches 11 bases. In germline, CDR1 is SSHAT, CDR2 FNYEAQ (reference sequence). The V gene end was trimmed by 3 bases and the J gene end by 6 bases; junction bases not matched to a gene: 6. This CDR3 spans 16 amino acids. The CDR3 is CASSFASGRRAGELFF. The CDR3 bases that were read are TGTGCCAGCAGCTTTGCTAGCGGGAGGCGCGCCGGGGAG.

The CDR3 protein is CASSSNPGGPQYF. The covered CDR3 bases are TGTGCCAGCAGCTCAAACCCCGGAGGGCCG. The rearrangement links TRBV7-3 to TRBJ2-3; tentatively, D is TRBD2 (6 bases). The read terminates 3 residues ahead of where the CDR3 ends, so the germline J gene completes it. This CDR3 contains 13 residues. In germline, CDR1 is SGHTA, CDR2 FQGTGA.

Points on this clone: The read stops 3 residues short of the end of the CDR3; the missing end is completed from the germline J gene. The chain links TRBV7-9 to TRBJ2-5; tentative D call: TRBD1 (6 bases). This CDR3 has 11 amino acids. From germline, CDR1 is SEHNR and CDR2 FQNEAQ (reference sequence). Trimming took 11 bases from V and 5 from J, leaving 12 bases between them. The CDR3 loop reads CALGGAETQYF. The sequenced CDR3 bases are TGTGCCCTAGGGGGAGCGGAGACC.

Comments on this clone: The CDR3 goes on 3 residues after the read ends, and that part is filled in from the germline J gene. The chain joins TRBV7-6 to TRBJ2-3, with TRBD2 as a possible D gene (5 bases). CDR3 length equals 16 residues. The germline V gene has CDR1 SGHVS and CDR2 FNYEAQ. Trimming stripped 7 bases from V and 0 bases from J, with 17 bases between. CDR3 bases read: TGTGCCAGCAACCTCGGGGTCCTTGGTAGCACAGATACG. This gives the protein CASNLGVLGSTDT. The full CDR3 sequence reads CASNLGVLGSTDTQYF.

A word on this clone: The read is 3 residues too short to cover the CDR3 end, so that end is filled in from the germline J gene. The rearrangement links TRBV7-9 to TRBJ1-1; TRBD1 matches at 8 bases. There are 14 residues in the CDR3. Germline V gene data show CDR1 as SEHNR and CDR2 as FQNEAQ (reference sequence). The CDR3 here is CASSLDGTGSEAFF. CDR3 DNA, as far as it was read: TGTGCCAGCAGCTTAGACGGGACAGGCTCAGAA.

Of note for this clone: From the germline J gene comes the end of the CDR3, since the read stops 3 residues before it. The V gene is TRBV5-1, the J gene TRBJ2-3; 7 nucleotides align to TRBD1. The CDR3 runs 15 residues. CDR1 and CDR2 (germline): SGHRS, YFSETQ. V lost 2 bases and J lost 5; bases outside the gene matches: 8. CDR3 bases read: TGCGCCAGCAGCTTAGGGAACAGGGGTGTAGATACG. Amino acids: CASSLGNRGVDT. The complete CDR3 sequence is CASSLGNRGVDTQYF.

CDR3 residues: CATSTPERGGHSDTQYF. CDR3 DNA, as far as it was read: TGTGCCACGAGTACGCCGGAGCGGGGGGGCCACTCAGATACG. V is TRBV19 and J is TRBJ2-3; 10 bases map to TRBD2. With the read ending 3 residues before the CDR3 end, the germline J gene is used to fill in that end. J was trimmed by 4 bases and V by 10 bases; bases with no gene match: 17. This CDR3 has 17 residues. The V gene's germline CDR1 is LNHDA and CDR2 SQIVND (reference sequence).

Note on this clone: The read ends 3 residues early relative to the CDR3; the germline J gene fills the gap. This chain uses TRBV12-3 or TRBV12-4 with TRBJ1-2; no clear D. Between the trimmed V and J ends, which lost 4 bases and 6 bases, there was a span of 15 bases. The CDR3 is 14 residues long. The DNA read from the CDR3 is TGTGCCAGCAGTTCCAGAAAAAAAAGGGATGGC. Amino acids: CASSSRKKRDG. The entire CDR3 reads CASSSRKKRDGYTF.